This record concerns one T cell receptor beta chain sequence. V was cut by 3 bases and J by 2 bases, with 11 bases left in between. The CDR3 runs 15 residues. Germline V gene data show CDR1 as SGHAT and CDR2 as FQNNGV. These data are taken from a study of regulatory T cells in long-lasting Graves disease. Regarding time point: persistent/refractory GD, antithyroid drugs over 5 years with positive TRAb. PBMC RNA served as the TCR library source. Diagnosis followed American Thyroid Association guidelines for Graves' disease. With iRepertoire HTBI primers and Arm-PCR of CDR3 regions, TCR beta libraries were built. Via MiXCR, TCRdb re-called the multiplex PCR reads, giving one row per CDR3 protein. The sample comprises approximately 360,000 distinct CDR3 sequences, 20% to 25% of which are singletons, and around a quarter rests with the top ten.

The sample here was peripheral blood mononuclear cells (PBMCs), taken when the disease was refractory, from a patient treated with antithyroid drugs. The chain couples TRBV11-2 to TRBJ2-1, with D uncertain. This sequence originates from a woman in her thirties or forties with Graves disease. The CDR3 sequence is CASSLILDTYNEQFF. Written as DNA, the CDR3 is TGTGCCAGCAGCTTGATTCTCGATACCTACAATGAGCAGTTCTTC.